Shown below are 2 T cell receptor beta chains from a single sample sequenced in a study of T cell responses to AZD1222 COVID-19 vaccine. Data came from immunoSEQ multiplex PCR; TCRdb stores just in-frame clones and leaves some out. The sample lists more than 110,000 clones, less than 95% occurring once. Source: peripheral blood, taken on day 0 of AZD1222 vaccination. The receptor set was obtained from an adult in good health.

This chain uses TRBV19 with TRBJ2-2; 11 bases are shared with TRBD1. With 5 bases clipped from V and 4 bases from J, the junction kept 6 bases outside the gene matches. In germline, CDR1 is LNHDA, CDR2 SQIVND (reference sequence). The CDR3 contains 16 residues. The CDR3 region is CASSPRTGGGTGELFF. The DNA of the CDR3 is TGTGCCAGTAGTCCCCGGACAGGGGGCGGCACCGGGGAGCTGTTTTTT.

This chain links TRBV27 with TRBJ2-1, with 10 nucleotides matching TRBD2. The CDR3 is made up of 18 amino acids. The V gene's germline CDR1 is MNHEY and CDR2 SMNVEV (reference sequence). V lost 6 bases and J lost 4; bases outside the gene matches: 15. CDR3 nucleotide sequence: TGTGCCAGCAGCATTGGTCTGGTTAGCGGGAGGACTTACAATGAGCAGTTCTTC. As protein: CASSIGLVSGRTYNEQFF.